A single sample gave rise to the 15 T cell receptor beta chains below, sequenced in a study of regulatory T cells in long-lasting Graves disease. Noted time point: newly diagnosed GD, antithyroid drugs for less than 3 months. TCR sequences were obtained from RNA taken from PBMCs. According to the study, TCR beta libraries were built with iRepertoire HTBI primers and CDR3-region Arm-PCR. TCRdb re-derived calls from the multiplex PCR reads in MiXCR, one entry per CDR3 protein. Among more than 350,000 distinct CDR3 sequences, 14% to 15% were seen once, and the ten largest hold roughly 17%. The same data also went into a second study, on T cells in Graves' hyperthyroidism and ophthalmopathy.

The source was peripheral blood mononuclear cells (PBMCs), collected at new diagnosis, from a patient treated with antithyroid drugs. These receptors originate from a woman between 25 and 40 years old with Graves disease.

In this sample, this clonotype turned up many times. The chain uses TRBV6-5 and TRBJ2-2; D remains ambiguous. Trimming pared 2 bases from V and 7 bases from J, leaving 11 bases between. The CDR3 has 14 residues. CDR1 and CDR2 (germline): MNHEY, SVGAGI. CDR3 sequence: CASSYVGTGGELFF. In nucleotides, the CDR3 is TGTGCCAGCAGTTACGTGGGAACGGGCGGGGAGCTGTTTTTT.

This clonotype has a count of ten or more. The chain has TRBV7-6 and TRBJ1-5; 7 nucleotides line up with TRBD1. This CDR3 region has 13 residues. The V and J ends lost 5 bases and 6 bases, in that order; junction bases with no gene match: 4. CDR1 and CDR2 from the germline V gene are SGHVS and FNYEAQ. CDR3 amino acids: CASSDRDGQPQHF. CDR3 nucleotides: TGTGCCAGCAGCGACAGGGACGGTCAGCCCCAGCATTTT.

This clonotype was observed at least ten times. This chain links TRBV27 with TRBJ1-5; D unresolved. Germline V gene lookup returns CDR1 MNHEY and CDR2 SMNVEV (reference sequence). The CDR3 sequence is 13 residues long. Trimming stripped 1 base from V and 0 bases from J, with 1 base between. This CDR3 is CASSLFSNQPQHF. The CDR3 coding sequence is TGTGCCAGCAGTTTATTTAGCAATCAGCCCCAGCATTTT.

Worth noting for this clonotype: This is likely a read error, given that the CDR3 carries no conserved phenylalanine or tryptophan at its end. The CDR3 loop reads CASSYSSKTRSSSYNEQFL. The CDR3 DNA sequence: TGTGCCAGCAGTTACTCGAGTAAGACTCGATCGAGCTCCTACAATGAGCAGTTCCTC. V is TRBV6-5 and J is TRBJ2-1; D not certain. Trimming took off 0 bases at V and 0 bases at J, with 18 bases between the two ends. Germline V CDR1 and CDR2: MNHEY, SVGAGI. The CDR3 spans 19 residues.

This clonotype was seen a few times. The genes are TRBV5-1 and TRBJ2-5; D might be TRBD2 (5 bases). The CDR3 sequence is 16 residues long. Trimming stripped 4 bases from V and 0 bases from J, with 16 bases between. Germline V lookup: CDR1 SGHRS, CDR2 YFSETQ. CDR3 loop: CASSEPHTRYQETQYF. CDR3 in DNA: TGCGCCAGCAGCGAACCCCATACTAGATACCAAGAGACCCAGTACTTC.

At least ten counts were recorded for this clonotype. The chain couples TRBV7-3 to TRBJ2-2; no firm D call. CDR1 is SGHTA and CDR2 is FQGTGA in the germline V gene. V was pared by 5 bases and J by 6 bases, with 28 bases between. The length of the CDR3 is 19 residues. The CDR3 DNA reads TGTGCCAGCAGCGAACGTTGGACGAAATCCAGAAGTCGACCCGGGGAGCTGTTTTTT. Its translation is CASSERWTKSRSRPGELFF.

This clonotype was found many times. V is TRBV20-1 and J is TRBJ2-7; D may be TRBD2 (6 bases). From germline, CDR1 is DFQATT and CDR2 SNEGSKA (reference sequence). The V end was cut by 5 bases, the J end by 1 base, with 18 bases between. The CDR3 has 15 amino acids. The DNA for the CDR3 is TGCAGTGCTTCCCGCCTTCGGGGAGGATCCTACGAGCAGTACTTC. Protein sequence: CSASRLRGGSYEQYF.

This clonotype was found many times. This rearrangement joins TRBV7-6 to TRBJ2-5, with D perhaps TRBD1 (6 bases). Trimming left V 0 bases short and J 4 bases short, with 15 bases between. This CDR3 has 16 amino acids. In germline, CDR1 is SGHVS, CDR2 FNYEAQ. As DNA, the CDR3 is TGTGCCAGCAGCTTAGCTATTTTTCGAGGGGGAGAGACCCAGTACTTC. Translating it yields CASSLAIFRGGETQYF.

In its sample, this clonotype was seen a few times. The chain links TRBV6-2 or TRBV6-3 to TRBJ2-1; TRBD2 agrees at 13 bases. Trimming took 7 bases from V and 5 from J; bases not matched to a gene: 5. Germline V lookup: CDR1 MNHEY, CDR2 SVGEGT. There are 15 residues in the CDR3. CDR3: CASTSGTSGNNEQFF. For the CDR3, the DNA is TGTGCCAGCACCTCGGGGACTAGCGGGAACAATGAGCAGTTCTTC.

This clonotype was counted at least ten times. The V gene is TRBV7-9, the J gene TRBJ2-7; possibly TRBD1 for D (6 bases). The CDR3 spans 17 residues. Germline V CDR1 and CDR2: SEHNR, FQNEAQ (reference sequence). V shed 2 bases and J shed 4 bases, with 21 bases lying between them. As DNA, the CDR3 is TGTGCCAGCAGCTTATGGGGTCCGTCAGGGGTGATGTACGAGCAGTACTTC. Translating gives CASSLWGPSGVMYEQYF.

This clonotype showed up many times. The chain uses TRBV7-6 and TRBJ1-6, with TRBD1 matching over 7 bases. Germline V lookup: CDR1 SGHVS, CDR2 FNYEAQ. The CDR3 has 14 amino acids. J was trimmed by 7 bases and V by 0 bases; bases with no gene match: 0. The DNA for the CDR3 is TGTGCCAGCAGCTTAGCGGGACAGAATTCACCCCTCCACTTT. Encoded protein: CASSLAGQNSPLHF.

This clonotype was observed many times. This sequence joins TRBV5-1 and TRBJ1-2, with D possibly matching TRBD1 (6 bases). Germline CDR1 SGHRS, CDR2 YFSETQ. The CDR3 contains 15 residues. The germline V and J ends were trimmed by 0 bases and 6 bases, with 15 bases remaining between them. CDR3 amino acids: CASSLVVRGMDGYTF. CDR3 coding DNA: TGCGCCAGCAGCTTGGTGGTCAGGGGTATGGATGGCTACACCTTC.

This clonotype was counted between two and nine times. The junction shows a germline mismatch at one end, possibly a read error. The gene calls are TRBV6-1 and TRBJ1-1, with D perhaps TRBD1 (6 bases). Germline V CDR1 and CDR2: MNHNS, SASEGT. This CDR3 region has 16 residues. The CDR3 DNA sequence: TGTGCCAGCCTCGGGGCAGGGGTTAGGATGAACACTGAAGCTCTCTTT. This sequence encodes CASLGAGVRMNTEALF.

V is TRBV27 and J is TRBJ2-1, with 7 nucleotides matching TRBD1. This CDR3 comprises 15 residues. The J segment lost 4 bases and the V segment lost 5 bases, leaving 8 bases of the junction unmatched. The germline CDR1 and CDR2 sequences are MNHEY and SMNVEV (reference sequence). CDR3 sequence: CASSRSGTAYNEQFF. Here the CDR3 DNA reads TGTGCCAGCAGTAGATCCGGGACAGCATACAATGAGCAGTTCTTC.

CDR3 loop: CASSPGLAGRGETQYF. CDR3 coding DNA: TGTGCCAGCAGCCCAGGACTAGCGGGGAGAGGGGAGACCCAGTACTTC. The chain couples TRBV9 to TRBJ2-5; 12 bases align to TRBD2. This CDR3 region has 16 residues. The junction had 9 bases not matched to a gene; V was cut back by 4 bases and J by 5 bases. Germline assignment: CDR1 SGDLS and CDR2 YYNGEE.